The clone carrying this T cell receptor (beta chain) came up a few times. The sample comes from a study of blood T cell repertoires in COVID-19. Using immunoSEQ multiplex PCR, the repertoire was profiled, and TCRdb retains in-frame clones only, with some absent. The data hold 55,000 to 75,000 clones, with about 83% observed a single time. The germline V gene has CDR1 GTSNPN and CDR2 SVGIG (reference sequence). CDR3 length: 14 amino acids. The V gene end was trimmed by 4 bases and the J gene end by 5 bases; junction bases not matched to a gene: 11. The V gene is TRBV30, the J gene TRBJ2-7; 7 nucleotides match TRBD1. The receptor's source is a human donor in a cohort sampled during active COVID-19. Sequenced: peripheral blood. This CDR3 is CAWIPKGARNEQYF. In DNA, the CDR3 is TGTGCCTGGATCCCCAAGGGGGCGAGGAACGAGCAGTACTTC.